One and the same sample provided the 14 T cell receptor beta chains below, sequenced in a study of cytomegalovirus exposure and HLA in healthy donors. This PCR relied on a set of 60 Vbeta primers and 13 Jbeta primers. Method: immunoSEQ multiplex PCR; TCRdb's copy keeps in-frame clones and lacks some. The sample records about 100,000 clones, 74% being singletons. The source material was PBMCs. The receptors stem from a man aged 50 or older in good health and CMV-seropositive.

This clone was observed a handful of times. The V and J genes are TRBV2 and TRBJ2-7; TRBD2 agrees at 13 bases. This CDR3 has 12 residues. Germline V CDR1 and CDR2: SNHLY, FYNNEI. Trimming removed 5 bases from V and 12 bases from J; junction bases left unmatched: 4. CDR3 amino acids: CASSPGLAGRYF. The CDR3 DNA follows: TGTGCCAGCAGTCCGGGACTAGCGGGACGGTACTTC.

The rearrangement uses TRBV14 and TRBJ2-5; possibly TRBD2 for D (5 bases). Germline loops: CDR1 SGHDN, CDR2 FVKESK. V was pared by 0 bases and J by 1 base, with 12 bases between. This CDR3 is 16 amino acids long. CDR3 in amino acids: CASSQDRSAGQETQYF. CDR3 sequence (DNA): TGTGCCAGCAGCCAAGATAGGAGCGCGGGCCAAGAGACCCAGTACTTC.

The V call is TRBV25-1, the J call TRBJ2-3, with TRBD1 identical over 8 bases. The CDR3 length is 16 residues. Germline CDR1 reads MGHDK; CDR2 reads SYGVNS. The J segment lost 3 bases and the V segment lost 6 bases, leaving 11 bases of the junction unmatched. DNA for the CDR3: TGTGCCAGCAGGGGCACGACAGGGGTGGGGACAGATACGCAGTATTTT. As protein: CASRGTTGVGTDTQYF.

The rearrangement uses TRBV27 and TRBJ2-7, with 9 nucleotides matching TRBD2. This CDR3 has 13 amino acids. The V gene end was trimmed by 6 bases and the J gene end by 5 bases; junction bases not matched to a gene: 5. CDR1 is MNHEY, CDR2 SMNVEV, per germline (reference sequence). This CDR3 reads CASRGAGGDEQYF. In DNA form, the CDR3 reads TGTGCCAGCAGGGGAGCGGGGGGCGACGAGCAGTACTTC.

The V gene is TRBV11-2, the J gene TRBJ2-5; 9 nucleotides line up with TRBD1. CDR3 size: 12 residues. Looked up from germline, CDR1 is SGHAT and CDR2 is FQNNGV. With 6 bases clipped from V and 5 bases from J, the junction kept 1 base outside the gene matches. The CDR3 reads CASRDRGETQYF. CDR3 bases: TGTGCCAGCAGAGACAGGGGGGAGACCCAGTACTTC.

The V and J genes are TRBV5-1 and TRBJ1-2, with 7 nucleotides matching TRBD1. The ends lost 3 bases at V and 7 bases at J; junction bases unmatched: 12. Looked up from germline, CDR1 is SGHRS and CDR2 is YFSETQ. The CDR3 covers 15 residues. The CDR3 reads CASSSGTAQIRGYTF. For the CDR3, the DNA is TGCGCCAGCAGCTCTGGGACAGCTCAGATCCGTGGCTACACCTTC.

The rearrangement links TRBV5-1 to TRBJ2-5, with D perhaps matching TRBD2 (6 bases). This CDR3 is built from 14 residues. Deletions cut 1 base from V and 5 bases from J, with 12 bases between. CDR1 and CDR2 from the germline V gene are SGHRS and YFSETQ. The DNA for the CDR3 is TGCGCCAGCAGCTTGCAGACCCGGGGGGAGACCCAGTACTTC. Translating it yields CASSLQTRGETQYF.

V usage is TRBV21-1 and J usage is TRBJ1-1. TRBV21-1 is reported as a pseudogene. This CDR3 has 13 amino acids. CDR3: CASRSGGGLEAFF. In DNA, the CDR3 is TGTGCCAGCAGGTCCGGGGGTGGACTTGAAGCTTTCTTT.

This chain connects TRBV20-1 to TRBJ2-1, with a tentative D call TRBD1 (7 bases). Trimming shortened V by 5 bases and J by 6 bases, and 8 bases separated the two germline ends. Looked up from germline, CDR1 is DFQATT and CDR2 is SNEGSKA (reference sequence). The CDR3 spans 11 residues. The CDR3 DNA is TGCAGTGCTCAGGGGGGCAATGAGCAGTTCTTC. Translation: CSAQGGNEQFF.

This clone showed up just a few times. This chain uses TRBV5-5 with TRBJ2-5; D is unclear. CDR1 SGHKS and CDR2 YYEKEE come from the germline V gene (reference sequence). The CDR3 consists of 16 residues. The V and J ends lost 0 bases and 2 bases respectively, with 14 bases between them. The CDR3: CASSLAPHAVQETQYF. Written as DNA, the CDR3 is TGTGCCAGCAGCTTGGCCCCACATGCAGTACAAGAGACCCAGTACTTC.

The V and J genes are TRBV6-1 and TRBJ1-1; tentative D call: TRBD1 (5 bases). Germline V CDR1 and CDR2: MNHNS, SASEGT. With 2 bases removed from V and 0 bases from J, the gap between germline ends came to 10 bases. The CDR3 length is 15 residues. CDR3 amino acids: CASSERGRVNTEAFF. The CDR3 coding sequence is TGTGCCAGCAGTGAAAGGGGCCGAGTGAACACTGAAGCTTTCTTT.

This clone has only a few counts. The gene calls are TRBV9 and TRBJ2-1; 9 bases are a match to TRBD2. This CDR3 spans 17 amino acids. Germline V gene sequence: CDR1 SGDLS, CDR2 YYNGEE. The V gene end was trimmed by 0 bases and the J gene end by 4 bases; junction bases not matched to a gene: 8. CDR3 nucleotides: TGTGCCAGCAGCGTAGGTGTAGGTAGCGGGGGTTACAATGAGCAGTTCTTC. Its protein is CASSVGVGSGGYNEQFF.

The genes are TRBV11-1 and TRBJ1-2, with D perhaps matching TRBD1 (6 bases). The germline V gene has CDR1 SGHAT and CDR2 FQDESV (reference sequence). The length of the CDR3 is 15 residues. V lost 5 bases to trimming and J lost 6 bases, with 19 bases between them. Written as DNA, the CDR3 is TGTGCCAGCAGCCGTATTTCAGGGGTTGGCGATGGCTACACCTTC. It translates to CASSRISGVGDGYTF.

The chain is built from TRBV7-6 and TRBJ1-5; weak D call: TRBD1 (5 bases). The CDR3 loop spans 14 amino acids. V was pared by 4 bases and J by 4 bases, with 11 bases between. Germline lookup yields CDR1 SGHVS and CDR2 FNYEAQ. The CDR3 region has the DNA TGTGCCAGCAGCTCGGGACTGACAAATCAGCCCCAGCATTTT. Protein: CASSSGLTNQPQHF.